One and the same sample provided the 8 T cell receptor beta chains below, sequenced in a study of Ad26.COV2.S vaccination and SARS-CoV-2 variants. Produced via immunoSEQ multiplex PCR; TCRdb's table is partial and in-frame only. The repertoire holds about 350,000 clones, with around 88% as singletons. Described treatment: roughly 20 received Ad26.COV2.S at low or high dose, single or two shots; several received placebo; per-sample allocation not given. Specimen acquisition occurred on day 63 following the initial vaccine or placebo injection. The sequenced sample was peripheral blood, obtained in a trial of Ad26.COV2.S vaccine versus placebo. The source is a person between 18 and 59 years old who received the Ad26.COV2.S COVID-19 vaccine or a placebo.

CDR3 DNA sequence: TGTGCCAGCAGCCTCGGGACAACTGCTGAAGCTTTCTTT. Amino acid sequence: CASSLGTTAEAFF. The genes are TRBV7-2 and TRBJ1-1; D is possibly TRBD1 (6 bases). V was pared by 5 bases and J by 6 bases, with 13 bases between. Germline V gene data show CDR1 as SGHTA and CDR2 as FQGNSA. The CDR3 has 13 residues.

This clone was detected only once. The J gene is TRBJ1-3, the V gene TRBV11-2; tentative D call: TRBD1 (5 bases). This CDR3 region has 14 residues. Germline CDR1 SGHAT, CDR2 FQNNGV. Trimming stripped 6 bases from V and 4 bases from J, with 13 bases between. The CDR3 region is CASSQTATGNTIYF. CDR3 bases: TGTGCCAGCAGTCAGACAGCCACGGGAAACACCATATATTTT.

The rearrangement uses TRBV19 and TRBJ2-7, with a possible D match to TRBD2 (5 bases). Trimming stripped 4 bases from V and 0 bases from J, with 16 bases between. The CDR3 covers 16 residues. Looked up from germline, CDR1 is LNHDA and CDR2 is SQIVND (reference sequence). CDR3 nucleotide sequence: TGTGCCAGTAGTACCCCGGGGTTAGGGATCTCCTACGAGCAGTACTTC. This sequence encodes CASSTPGLGISYEQYF.

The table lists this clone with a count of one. The CDR3 DNA is TGTGCCAGCAGTTCCGGGACCCTAAAGCAGTACTTC. Translated, it gives CASSSGTLKQYF. This chain uses TRBV28 with TRBJ2-7; D possibly matches TRBD1 or TRBD2 (5 bases each). Trimming left V 4 bases short and J 8 bases short, with 12 bases between. Germline V gives CDR1 MDHEN, CDR2 SYDVKM. The CDR3 contains 12 residues.

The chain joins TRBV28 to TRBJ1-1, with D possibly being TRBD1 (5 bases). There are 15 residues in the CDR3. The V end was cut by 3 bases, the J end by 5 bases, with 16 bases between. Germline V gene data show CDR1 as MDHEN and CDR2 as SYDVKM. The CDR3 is CASSFGFRVGTEAFF. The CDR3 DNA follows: TGTGCCAGCAGTTTTGGGTTCAGGGTAGGAACTGAAGCTTTCTTT.

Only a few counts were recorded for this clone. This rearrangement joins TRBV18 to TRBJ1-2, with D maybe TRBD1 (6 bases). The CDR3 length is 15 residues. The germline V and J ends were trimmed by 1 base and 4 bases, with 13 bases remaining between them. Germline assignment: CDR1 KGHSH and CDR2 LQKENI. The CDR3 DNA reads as TGTGCCAGCTCACCACGCCAGGACAGCGCCTATGGCTACACCTTC. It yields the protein CASSPRQDSAYGYTF.

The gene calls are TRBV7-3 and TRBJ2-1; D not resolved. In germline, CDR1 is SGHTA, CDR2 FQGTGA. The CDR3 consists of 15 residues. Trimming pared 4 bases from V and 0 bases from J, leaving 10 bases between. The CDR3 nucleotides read TGTGCCAGCAGCTCCCTTCGCAGCTCCTACAATGAGCAGTTCTTC. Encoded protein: CASSSLRSSYNEQFF.

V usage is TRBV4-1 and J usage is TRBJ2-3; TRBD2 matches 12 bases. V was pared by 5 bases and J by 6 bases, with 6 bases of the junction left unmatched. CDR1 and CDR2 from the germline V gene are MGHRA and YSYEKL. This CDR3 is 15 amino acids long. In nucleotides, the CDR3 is TGCGCCAGCAGCATGACTAGCGGGAGAATCGATACGCAGTATTTT. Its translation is CASSMTSGRIDTQYF.